This TCR beta chain originates from a study of T cell responses to AZD1222 COVID-19 vaccine. The CDR3 extends over 16 amino acids. Germline V CDR1 and CDR2: MDHEN, SYDVKM. V was pared by 2 bases and J by 4 bases, with 14 bases between. Sequencing used immunoSEQ multiplex PCR; TCRdb keeps in-frame clones, though not all of them. The repertoire holds around 100,000 clones, with around 94% as singletons. In this sample, this clone turned up once. The chain couples TRBV28 to TRBJ1-4; TRBD1 is a possible D gene (6 bases). The source of this sequence is an adult in good health. Sequences were derived from peripheral blood, sampled on day 0 of AZD1222 vaccination. The CDR3 DNA reads TGTGCCAGCAGTTTAGACCAGGACAGCAATAATGAAAAACTGTTTTTT. Translation: CASSLDQDSNNEKLFF.